This note documents a single TCR beta chain sequence. This sample is part of a study of shared T cell receptors in the human thymus. Produced via immunoSEQ multiplex PCR; TCRdb's table is partial and in-frame only. In the table there are hundreds of thousands of clones, more than 75% of which are singletons. Germline V gene data show CDR1 as SNHLY and CDR2 as FYNNEI. V shed 10 bases and J shed 2 bases, with 23 bases lying between them. This CDR3 comprises 16 residues. The data also belong to a second study, concerning human thymus T cells.

V and J are TRBV2 and TRBJ1-2; D is perhaps TRBD1 (6 bases). Sequencing used thymocytes. This clonotype originated in a boy younger than two with a congenital heart defect. CDR3 sequence reads: CANPPQENRANYGYTF. The CDR3 nucleotides read TGTGCCAACCCACCCCAGGAGAACAGGGCCAACTATGGCTACACCTTC.